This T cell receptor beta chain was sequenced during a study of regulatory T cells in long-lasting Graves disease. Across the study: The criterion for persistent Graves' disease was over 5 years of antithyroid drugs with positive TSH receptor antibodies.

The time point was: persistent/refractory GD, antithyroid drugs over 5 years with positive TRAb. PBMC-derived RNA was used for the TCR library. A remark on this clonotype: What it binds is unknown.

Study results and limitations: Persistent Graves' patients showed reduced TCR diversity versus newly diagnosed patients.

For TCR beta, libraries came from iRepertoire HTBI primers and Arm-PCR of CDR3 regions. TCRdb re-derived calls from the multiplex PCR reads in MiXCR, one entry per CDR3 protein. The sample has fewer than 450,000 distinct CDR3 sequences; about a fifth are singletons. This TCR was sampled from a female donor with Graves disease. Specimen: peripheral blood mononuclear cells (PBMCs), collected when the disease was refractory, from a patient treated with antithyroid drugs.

CDR3 nucleotide sequence: TGTGCCAGCAGCGTAGACAGGACTGGAAACACCATATATTTT. Translation gives CASSVDRTGNTIYF. This chain connects TRBV9 to TRBJ1-3; tentative D call: TRBD1 (5 bases). From germline, CDR1 is SGDLS and CDR2 YYNGEE. V was shortened by 0 bases and J by 2 bases, with 6 bases between the two germline ends. CDR3 length: 14 residues.